The clone carrying this T cell receptor beta chain was detected ten times or more. Its target is unknown. TCRdb processed the reads anew with MiXCR; each CDR3 protein has one entry. Of about 150,000 distinct CDR3 sequences detected, around 24% appear once; the ten largest clones hold about a tenth. This specimen comes from a study of T cell repertoires in cytomegalovirus infection. The CDR3 length is 16 residues. The germline V gene has CDR1 SGHTA and CDR2 FQGNSA. Trimming shortened V by 0 bases and J by 6 bases, and 16 bases separated the two germline ends. Study results and limitations: Dominating the ex vivo response were HLA-C-restricted CMV-specific TCR beta clonotypes.

This chain links TRBV7-2 with TRBJ2-3, with D perhaps matching TRBD1 or TRBD2 (5 bases each). This receptor was identified in a human donor in good health (CMV status not recorded). Some clones in this sample may be carry-over from other donors' samples. The sequenced sample was PBMCs. The CDR3 spells CASSLAGVGLGDTQYF. For the CDR3, the DNA is TGTGCCAGCAGCTTAGCGGGGGTGGGTCTAGGTGATACGCAGTATTTT.